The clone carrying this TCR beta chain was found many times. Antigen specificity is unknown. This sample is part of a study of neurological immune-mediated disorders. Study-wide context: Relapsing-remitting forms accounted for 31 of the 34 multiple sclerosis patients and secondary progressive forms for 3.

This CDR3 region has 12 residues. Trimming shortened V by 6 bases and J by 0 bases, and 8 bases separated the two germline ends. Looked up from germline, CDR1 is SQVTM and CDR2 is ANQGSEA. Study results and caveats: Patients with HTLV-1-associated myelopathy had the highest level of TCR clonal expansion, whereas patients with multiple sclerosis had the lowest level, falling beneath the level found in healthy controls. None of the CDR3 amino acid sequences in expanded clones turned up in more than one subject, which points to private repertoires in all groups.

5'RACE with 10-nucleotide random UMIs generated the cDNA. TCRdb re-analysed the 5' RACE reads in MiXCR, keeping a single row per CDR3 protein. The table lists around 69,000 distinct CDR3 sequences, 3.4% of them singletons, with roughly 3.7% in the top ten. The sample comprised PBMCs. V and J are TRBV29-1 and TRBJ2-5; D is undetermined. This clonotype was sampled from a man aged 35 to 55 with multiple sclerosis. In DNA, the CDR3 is TGCAGCGTGAAACAGAACCAAGAGACCCAGTACTTC. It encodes CSVKQNQETQYF.